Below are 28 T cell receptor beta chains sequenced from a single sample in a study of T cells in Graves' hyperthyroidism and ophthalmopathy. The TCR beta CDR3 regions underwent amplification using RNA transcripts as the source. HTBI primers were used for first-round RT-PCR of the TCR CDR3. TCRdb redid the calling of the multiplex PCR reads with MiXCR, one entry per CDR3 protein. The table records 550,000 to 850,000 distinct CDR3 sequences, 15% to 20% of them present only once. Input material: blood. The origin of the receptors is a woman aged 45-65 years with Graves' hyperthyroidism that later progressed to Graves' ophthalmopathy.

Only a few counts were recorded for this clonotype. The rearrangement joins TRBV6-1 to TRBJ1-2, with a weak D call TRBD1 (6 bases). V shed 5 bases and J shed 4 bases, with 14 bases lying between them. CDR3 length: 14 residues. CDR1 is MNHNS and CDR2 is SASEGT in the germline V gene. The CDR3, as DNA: TGTGCCAGCAGTCCCCAGGGGAACTCCTATGGCTACACCTTC. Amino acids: CASSPQGNSYGYTF.

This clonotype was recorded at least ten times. The CDR3 loop reads CASSPRTSGGSADTQYF. Here the CDR3 DNA reads TGCGCCAGCAGCCCTAGGACTAGCGGGGGGTCCGCAGATACGCAGTATTTT. The V gene is TRBV5-1, the J gene TRBJ2-3; TRBD2 matches 14 bases. V lost 4 bases and J lost 4; bases outside the gene matches: 8. The CDR3 is 17 amino acids. Germline loops: CDR1 SGHRS, CDR2 YFSETQ.

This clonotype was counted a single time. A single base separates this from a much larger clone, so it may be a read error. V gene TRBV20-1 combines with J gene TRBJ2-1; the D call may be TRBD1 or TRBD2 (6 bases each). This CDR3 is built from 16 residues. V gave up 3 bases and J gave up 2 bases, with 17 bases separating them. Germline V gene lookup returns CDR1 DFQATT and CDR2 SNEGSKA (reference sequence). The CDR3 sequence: CSARASEGVTYNEQFF. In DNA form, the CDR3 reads TGCAGTGCTAGGGCTAGCGAGGGGGTCACCTACAATGAGCAGTTCTTC.

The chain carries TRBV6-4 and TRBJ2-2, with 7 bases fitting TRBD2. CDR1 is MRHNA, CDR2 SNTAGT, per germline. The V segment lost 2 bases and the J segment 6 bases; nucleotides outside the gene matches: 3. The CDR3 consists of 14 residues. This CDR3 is CASSDGLESGELFF. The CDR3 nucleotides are TGTGCCAGCAGTGACGGACTAGAGTCCGGGGAGCTGTTTTTT.

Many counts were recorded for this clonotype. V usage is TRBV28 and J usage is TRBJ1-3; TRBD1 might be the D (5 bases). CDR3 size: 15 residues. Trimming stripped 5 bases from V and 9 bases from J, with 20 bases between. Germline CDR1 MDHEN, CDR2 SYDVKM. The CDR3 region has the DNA TGTGCCAGCAGTCACGCCGTGGACATACCGACCACCATATATTTT. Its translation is CASSHAVDIPTTIYF. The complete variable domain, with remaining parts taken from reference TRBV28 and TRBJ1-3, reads DVKVTQSSRYLVKRTGEKVFLECVQDMDHENMFWYRQDPGLGLRLIYFSYDVKMKEKGDIPEGYSVSREKKERFSLILESASTNQTSMYLCASSHAVDIPTTIYFGEGSWLTVV.

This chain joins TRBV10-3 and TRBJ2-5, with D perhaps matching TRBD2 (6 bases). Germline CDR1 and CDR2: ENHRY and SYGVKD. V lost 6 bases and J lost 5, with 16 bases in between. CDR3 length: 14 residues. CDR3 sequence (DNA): TGTGCCATCAGGGGGGACGCCGCGGGGGAGACCCAGTACTTC. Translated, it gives CAIRGDAAGETQYF.

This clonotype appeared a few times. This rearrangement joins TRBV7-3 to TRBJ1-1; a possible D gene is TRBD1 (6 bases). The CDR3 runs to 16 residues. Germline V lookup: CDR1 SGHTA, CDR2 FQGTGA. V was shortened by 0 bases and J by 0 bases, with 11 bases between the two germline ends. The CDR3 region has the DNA TGTGCCAGCAGCTTAACGCGACAGGCGATGAACACTGAAGCTTTCTTT. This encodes CASSLTRQAMNTEAFF.

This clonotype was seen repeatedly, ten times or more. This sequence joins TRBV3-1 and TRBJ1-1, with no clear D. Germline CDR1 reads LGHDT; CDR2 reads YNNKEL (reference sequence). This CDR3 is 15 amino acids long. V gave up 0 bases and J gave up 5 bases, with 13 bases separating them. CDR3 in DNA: TGTGCCAGCAGCCAAGATTGGCAGATGGTAACTGAAGCTTTCTTT. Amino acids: CASSQDWQMVTEAFF.

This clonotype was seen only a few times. The CDR3 DNA reads TGCAGCGTTCCAAAGGGCCACGGCGCTGAAGCTTTCTTT. Its protein is CSVPKGHGAEAFF. The chain links TRBV29-1 to TRBJ1-1, with D hard to call. Deletions cut 5 bases from V and 6 bases from J, with 16 bases between. The CDR3 length is 13 residues. Germline CDR1 reads SQVTM; CDR2 reads ANQGSEA. Combining the CDR3 with reference TRBV29-1 and TRBJ1-1 gives the whole variable domain SAVISQKPSRDICQRGTSLTIQCQVDSQVTMMFWYRQQPGQSLTLIATANQGSEATYESGFVIDKFPISRPNLTFSTLTVSNMSPEDSSIYLCSVPKGHGAEAFFGQGTRLTVV.

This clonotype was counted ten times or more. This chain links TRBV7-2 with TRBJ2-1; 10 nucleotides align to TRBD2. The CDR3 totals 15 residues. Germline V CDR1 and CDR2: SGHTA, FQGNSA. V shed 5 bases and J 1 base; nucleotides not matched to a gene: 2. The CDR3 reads CASSQRGGSYNEQFF. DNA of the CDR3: TGTGCCAGCAGCCAGCGGGGGGGTTCCTACAATGAGCAGTTCTTC.

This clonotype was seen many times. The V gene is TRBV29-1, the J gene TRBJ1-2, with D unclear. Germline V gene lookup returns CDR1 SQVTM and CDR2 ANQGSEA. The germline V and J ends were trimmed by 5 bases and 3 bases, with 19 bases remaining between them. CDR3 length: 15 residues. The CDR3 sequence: CSVLPHGSRDYGYTF. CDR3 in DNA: TGCAGCGTTCTTCCACATGGGTCTCGGGACTATGGCTACACCTTC.

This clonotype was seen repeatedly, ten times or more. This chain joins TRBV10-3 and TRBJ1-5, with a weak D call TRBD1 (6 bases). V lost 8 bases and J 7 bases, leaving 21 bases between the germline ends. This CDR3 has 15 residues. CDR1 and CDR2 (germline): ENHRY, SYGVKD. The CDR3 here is CAIGGAVREQQPQHF. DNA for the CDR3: TGTGCCATCGGGGGGGCCGTCAGGGAGCAACAGCCCCAGCATTTT.

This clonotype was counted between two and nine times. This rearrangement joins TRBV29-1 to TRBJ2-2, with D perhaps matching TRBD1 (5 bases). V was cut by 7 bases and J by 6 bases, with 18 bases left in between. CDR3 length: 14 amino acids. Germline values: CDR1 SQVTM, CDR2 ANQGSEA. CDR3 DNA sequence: TGCAGCGCGGTCCGCAGGGCAGGCGCCGGGGAGCTGTTTTTT. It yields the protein CSAVRRAGAGELFF.

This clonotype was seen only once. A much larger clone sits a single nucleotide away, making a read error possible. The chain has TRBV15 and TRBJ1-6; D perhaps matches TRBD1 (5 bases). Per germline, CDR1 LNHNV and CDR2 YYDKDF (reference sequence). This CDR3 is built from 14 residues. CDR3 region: CVTIGGDLGSPLHF. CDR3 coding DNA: TGTGTCACCATCGGCGGGGACTTGGGTTCACCCCTCCACTTT.

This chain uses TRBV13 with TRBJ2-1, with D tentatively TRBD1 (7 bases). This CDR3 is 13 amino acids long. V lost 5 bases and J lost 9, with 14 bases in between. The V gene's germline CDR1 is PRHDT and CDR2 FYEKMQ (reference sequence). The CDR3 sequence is CASSPGQEGEQFF. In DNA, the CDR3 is TGTGCCAGCAGCCCTGGACAGGAGGGTGAGCAGTTCTTC.

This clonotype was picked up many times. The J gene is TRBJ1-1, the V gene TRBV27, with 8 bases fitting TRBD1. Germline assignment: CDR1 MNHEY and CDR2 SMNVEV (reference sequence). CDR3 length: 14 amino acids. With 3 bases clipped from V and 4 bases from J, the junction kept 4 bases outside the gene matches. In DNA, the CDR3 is TGTGCCAGCAGTTTTCAGGGGGCCAGCACTGAAGCTTTCTTT. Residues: CASSFQGASTEAFF.

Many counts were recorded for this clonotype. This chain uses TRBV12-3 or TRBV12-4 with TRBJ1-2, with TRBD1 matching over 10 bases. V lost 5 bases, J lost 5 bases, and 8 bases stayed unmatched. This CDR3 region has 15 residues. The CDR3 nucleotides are TGTGCCAGCAGTCCCGGGACAGGGGAGATGTATGGCTACACCTTC. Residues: CASSPGTGEMYGYTF.

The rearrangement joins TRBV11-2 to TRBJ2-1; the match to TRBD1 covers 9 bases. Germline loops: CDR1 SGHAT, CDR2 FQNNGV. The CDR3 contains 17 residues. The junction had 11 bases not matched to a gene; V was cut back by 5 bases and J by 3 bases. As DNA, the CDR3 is TGTGCCAGCAGCCCCGCGGACGGGACAGGGATCTACAATGAGCAGTTCTTC. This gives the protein CASSPADGTGIYNEQFF. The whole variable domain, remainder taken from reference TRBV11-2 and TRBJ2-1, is EAGVAQSPRYKIIEKRQSVAFWCNPISGHATLYWYQQILGQGPKLLIQFQNNGVVDDSQLPKDRFSAERLKGVDSTLKIQPAKLEDSAVYLCASSPADGTGIYNEQFFGPGTRLTVL.

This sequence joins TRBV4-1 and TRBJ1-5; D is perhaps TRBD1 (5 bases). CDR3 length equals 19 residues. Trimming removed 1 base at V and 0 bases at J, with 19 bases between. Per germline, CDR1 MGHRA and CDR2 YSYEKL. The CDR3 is CASSQVPGLGTYSNQPQHF. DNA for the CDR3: TGCGCCAGCAGCCAAGTGCCAGGGTTGGGGACCTATAGCAATCAGCCCCAGCATTTT.

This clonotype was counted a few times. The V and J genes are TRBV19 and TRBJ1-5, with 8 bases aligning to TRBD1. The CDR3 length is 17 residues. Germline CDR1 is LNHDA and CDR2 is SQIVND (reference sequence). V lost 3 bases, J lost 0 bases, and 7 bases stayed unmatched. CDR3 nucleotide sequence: TGTGCCAGTAGTATTCGCGACAGGGGCTATAGCAATCAGCCCCAGCATTTT. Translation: CASSIRDRGYSNQPQHF.

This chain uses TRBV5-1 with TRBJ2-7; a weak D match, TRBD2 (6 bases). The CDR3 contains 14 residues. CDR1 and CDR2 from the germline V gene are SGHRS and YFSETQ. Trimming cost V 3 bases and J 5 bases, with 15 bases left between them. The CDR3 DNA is TGCGCCAGCAGCTGGGGGGACCGAACTGACGAGCAGTACTTC. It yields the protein CASSWGDRTDEQYF.

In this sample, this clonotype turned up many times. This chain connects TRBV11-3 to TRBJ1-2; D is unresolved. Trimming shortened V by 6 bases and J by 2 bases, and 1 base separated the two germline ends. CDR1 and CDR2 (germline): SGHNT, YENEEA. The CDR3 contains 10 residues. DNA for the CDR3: TGTGCCAGCAGGAACTATGGCTACACCTTC. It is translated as CASRNYGYTF.

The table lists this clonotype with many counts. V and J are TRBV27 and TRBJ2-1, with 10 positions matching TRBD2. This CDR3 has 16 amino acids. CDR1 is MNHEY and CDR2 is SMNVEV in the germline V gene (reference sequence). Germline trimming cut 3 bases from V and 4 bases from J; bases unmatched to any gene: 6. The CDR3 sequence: CASSLIAGGHYNEQFF. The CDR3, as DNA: TGTGCCAGCAGTTTGATAGCGGGGGGCCATTACAATGAGCAGTTCTTC.

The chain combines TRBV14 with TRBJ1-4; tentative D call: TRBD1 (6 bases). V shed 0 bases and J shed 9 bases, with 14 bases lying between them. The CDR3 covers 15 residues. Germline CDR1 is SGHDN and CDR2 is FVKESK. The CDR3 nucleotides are TGTGCCAGCAGCCAAGATCAGGGGATCAGCCAAAAACTGTTTTTT. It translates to CASSQDQGISQKLFF.

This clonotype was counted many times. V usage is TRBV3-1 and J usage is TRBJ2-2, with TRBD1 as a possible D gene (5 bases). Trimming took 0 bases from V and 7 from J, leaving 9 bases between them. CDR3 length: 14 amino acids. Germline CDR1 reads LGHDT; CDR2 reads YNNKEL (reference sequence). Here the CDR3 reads CASSQETGFGELFF. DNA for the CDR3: TGTGCCAGCAGCCAAGAAACAGGCTTCGGGGAGCTGTTTTTT.

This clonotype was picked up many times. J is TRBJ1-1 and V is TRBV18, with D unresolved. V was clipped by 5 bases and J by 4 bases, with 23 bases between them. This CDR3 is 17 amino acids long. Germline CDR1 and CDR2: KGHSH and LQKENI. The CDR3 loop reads CASSSRSLVEVGTEAFF. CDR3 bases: TGTGCCAGCTCATCGCGAAGCCTGGTAGAAGTGGGCACTGAAGCTTTCTTT.

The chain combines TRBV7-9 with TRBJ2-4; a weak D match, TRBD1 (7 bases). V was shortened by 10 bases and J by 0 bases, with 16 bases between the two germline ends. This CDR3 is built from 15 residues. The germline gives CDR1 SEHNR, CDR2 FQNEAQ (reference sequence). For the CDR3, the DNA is TGTGCCACCGGAGGGGGCCCCAAAGCCAAAAACATTCAGTACTTC. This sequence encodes CATGGGPKAKNIQYF.

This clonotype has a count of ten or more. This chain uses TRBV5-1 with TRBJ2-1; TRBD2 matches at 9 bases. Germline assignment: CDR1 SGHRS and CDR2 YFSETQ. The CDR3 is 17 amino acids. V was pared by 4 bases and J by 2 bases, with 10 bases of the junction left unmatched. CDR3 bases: TGCGCCAGCAGCCCGGCCCCTAGCGGGGCAGCCTACAATGAGCAGTTCTTC. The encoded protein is CASSPAPSGAAYNEQFF.